The T cell receptor (beta chain) described here comes from a study of cytomegalovirus exposure and HLA in healthy donors. Study-wide results and caveats: TCR beta sequences reportedly predicted most subjects' HLA-A and HLA-B alleles accurately.

Note on this clone: Antigen specificity is unknown.

PCR involved 60 Vbeta and 13 Jbeta primers. The table came from immunoSEQ multiplex PCR; TCRdb's copy has only in-frame clones and leaves some out. Of about 120,000 clones in the sample, about 78% are singletons; the top ten hold 8% to 8.5%. Looked up from germline, CDR1 is SNHLY and CDR2 is FYNNEI. This CDR3 has 14 amino acids. The V end lost 6 bases, the J end lost 4 bases, and 12 bases lay between the germline ends. The sequenced sample was PBMCs. The sequence was collected from a woman aged 40 to 50 in good health and CMV-seropositive. This rearrangement joins TRBV2 to TRBJ1-4; D gene uncertain. The CDR3 nucleotides are TGTGCCAGCAGCCCCGACATAAATAATGAAAAACTGTTTTTT. This gives the protein CASSPDINNEKLFF.